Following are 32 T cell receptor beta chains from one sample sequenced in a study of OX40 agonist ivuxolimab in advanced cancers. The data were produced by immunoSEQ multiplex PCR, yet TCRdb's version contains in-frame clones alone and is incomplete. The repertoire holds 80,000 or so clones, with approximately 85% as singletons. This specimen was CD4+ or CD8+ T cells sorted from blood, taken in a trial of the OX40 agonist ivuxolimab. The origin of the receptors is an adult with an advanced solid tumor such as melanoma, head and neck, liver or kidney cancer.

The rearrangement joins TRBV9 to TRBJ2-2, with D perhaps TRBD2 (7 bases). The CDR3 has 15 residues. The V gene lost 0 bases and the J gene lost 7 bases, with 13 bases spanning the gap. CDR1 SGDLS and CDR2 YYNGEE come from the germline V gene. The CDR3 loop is CASSVGRGADGELFF. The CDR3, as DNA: TGTGCCAGCAGCGTAGGTCGGGGGGCGGACGGGGAGCTGTTTTTT.

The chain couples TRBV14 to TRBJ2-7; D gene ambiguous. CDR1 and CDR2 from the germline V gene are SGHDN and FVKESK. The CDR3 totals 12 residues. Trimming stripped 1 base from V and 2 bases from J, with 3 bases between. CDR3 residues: CASSQAAYEQYF. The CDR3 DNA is TGTGCCAGCAGCCAAGCAGCCTACGAGCAGTACTTC. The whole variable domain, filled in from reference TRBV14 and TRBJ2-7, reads EAGVTQFPSHSVIEKGQTVTLRCDPISGHDNLYWYRRVMGKEIKFLLHFVKESKQDESGMPNNRFLAERTGGTYSTLKVQPAELEDSGVYFCASSQAAYEQYFGPGTRLTVT.

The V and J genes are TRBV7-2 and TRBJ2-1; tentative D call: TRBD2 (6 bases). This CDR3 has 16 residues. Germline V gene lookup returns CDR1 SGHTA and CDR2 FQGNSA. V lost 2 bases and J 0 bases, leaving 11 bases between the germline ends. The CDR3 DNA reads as TGTGCCAGCAGCTTATCTAGCGTAATCTCCTACAATGAGCAGTTCTTC. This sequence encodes CASSLSSVISYNEQFF.

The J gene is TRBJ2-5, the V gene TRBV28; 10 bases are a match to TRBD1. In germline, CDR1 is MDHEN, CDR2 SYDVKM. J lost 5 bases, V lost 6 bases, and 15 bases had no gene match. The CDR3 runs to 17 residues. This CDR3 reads CASSSDRGKVGQETQYF. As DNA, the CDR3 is TGTGCCAGCAGCTCGGACAGGGGGAAAGTGGGGCAGGAGACCCAGTACTTC.

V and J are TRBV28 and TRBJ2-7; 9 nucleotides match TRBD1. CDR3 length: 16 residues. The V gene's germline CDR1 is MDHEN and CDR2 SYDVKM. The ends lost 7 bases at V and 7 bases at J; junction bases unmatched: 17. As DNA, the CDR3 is TGTGCCAGCACCCTCCCCCGGGGGACAGGGACTGGTGAGCAGTACTTC. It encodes CASTLPRGTGTGEQYF.

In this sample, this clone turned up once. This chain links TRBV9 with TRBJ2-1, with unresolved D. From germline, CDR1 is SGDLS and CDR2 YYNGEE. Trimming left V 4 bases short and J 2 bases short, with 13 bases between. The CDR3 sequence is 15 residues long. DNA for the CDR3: TGTGCCAGCAGCTCACGACTGGCTACCTACAATGAGCAGTTCTTC. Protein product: CASSSRLATYNEQFF.

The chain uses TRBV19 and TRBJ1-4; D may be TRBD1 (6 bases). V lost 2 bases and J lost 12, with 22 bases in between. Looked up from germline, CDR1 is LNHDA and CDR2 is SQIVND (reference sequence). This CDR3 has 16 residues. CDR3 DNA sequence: TGTGCCAGTAGTATAACTTCGGGGGCCTATACTCTAGAACTGTTTTTT. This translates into CASSITSGAYTLELFF.

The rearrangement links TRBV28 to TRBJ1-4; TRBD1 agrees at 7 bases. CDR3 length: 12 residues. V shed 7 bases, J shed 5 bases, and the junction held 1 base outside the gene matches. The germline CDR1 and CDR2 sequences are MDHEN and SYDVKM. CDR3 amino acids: CASKQGNEKLFF. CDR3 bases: TGTGCCAGCAAACAGGGGAATGAAAAACTGTTTTTT.

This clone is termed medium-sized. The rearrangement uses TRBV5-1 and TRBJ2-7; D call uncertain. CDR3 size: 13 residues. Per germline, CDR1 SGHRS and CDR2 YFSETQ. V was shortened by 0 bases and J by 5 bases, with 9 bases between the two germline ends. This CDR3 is CASSLALMDEQYF. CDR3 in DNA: TGCGCCAGCAGCTTGGCATTGATGGACGAGCAGTACTTC. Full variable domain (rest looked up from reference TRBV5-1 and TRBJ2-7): KAGVTQTPRYLIKTRGQQVTLSCSPISGHRSVSWYQQTPGQGLQFLFEYFSETQRNKGNFPGRFSGRQFSNSRSEMNVSTLELGDSALYLCASSLALMDEQYFGPGTRLTVT.

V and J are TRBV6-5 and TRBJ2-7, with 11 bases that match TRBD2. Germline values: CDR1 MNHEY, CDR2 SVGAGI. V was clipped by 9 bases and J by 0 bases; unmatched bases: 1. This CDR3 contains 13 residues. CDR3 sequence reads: CASSGGGSYEQYF. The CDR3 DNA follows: TGTGCCAGTAGCGGGGGGGGCTCCTACGAGCAGTACTTC.

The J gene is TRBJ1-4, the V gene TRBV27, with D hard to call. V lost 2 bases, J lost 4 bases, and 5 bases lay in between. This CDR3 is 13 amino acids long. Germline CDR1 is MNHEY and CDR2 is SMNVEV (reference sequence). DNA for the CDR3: TGTGCCAGCAGTTTAAACCGTAATGAAAAACTGTTTTTT. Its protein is CASSLNRNEKLFF.

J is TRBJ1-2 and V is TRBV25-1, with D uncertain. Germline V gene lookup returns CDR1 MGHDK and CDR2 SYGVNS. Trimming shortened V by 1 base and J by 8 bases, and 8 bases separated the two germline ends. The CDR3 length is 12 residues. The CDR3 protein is CASSEWVGGYTF. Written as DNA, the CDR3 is TGTGCCAGCAGTGAATGGGTTGGGGGCTACACCTTC.

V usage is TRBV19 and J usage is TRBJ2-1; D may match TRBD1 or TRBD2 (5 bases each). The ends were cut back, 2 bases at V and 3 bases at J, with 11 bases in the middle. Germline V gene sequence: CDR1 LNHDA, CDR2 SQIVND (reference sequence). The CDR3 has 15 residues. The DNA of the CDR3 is TGTGCCAGTAGTATAAGGGAGACAGTCTACAATGAGCAGTTCTTC. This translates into CASSIRETVYNEQFF. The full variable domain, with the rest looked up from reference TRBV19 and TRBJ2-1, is DGGITQSPKYLFRKEGQNVTLSCEQNLNHDAMYWYRQDPGQGLRLIYYSQIVNDFQKGDIAEGYSVSREKKESFPLTVTSAQKNPTAFYLCASSIRETVYNEQFFGPGTRLTVL.

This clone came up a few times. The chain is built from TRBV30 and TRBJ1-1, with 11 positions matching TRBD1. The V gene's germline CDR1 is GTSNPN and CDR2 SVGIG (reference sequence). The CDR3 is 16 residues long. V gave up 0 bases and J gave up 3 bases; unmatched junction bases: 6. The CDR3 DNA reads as TGTGCCTGGAGTGTACTGGGACAGGGGGTTGACACTGAAGCTTTCTTT. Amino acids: CAWSVLGQGVDTEAFF.

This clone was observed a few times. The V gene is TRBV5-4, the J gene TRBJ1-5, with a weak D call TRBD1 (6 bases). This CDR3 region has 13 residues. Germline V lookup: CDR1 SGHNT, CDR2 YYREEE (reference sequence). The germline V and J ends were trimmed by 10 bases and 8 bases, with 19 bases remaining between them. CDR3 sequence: CAFQGGRTEPQHF. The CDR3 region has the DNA TGTGCCTTCCAAGGGGGGAGAACGGAGCCCCAGCATTTT. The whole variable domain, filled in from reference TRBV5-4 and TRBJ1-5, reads ETGVTQSPTHLIKTRGQQVTLRCSSQSGHNTVSWYQQALGQGPQFIFQYYREEENGRGNFPPRFSGLQFPNYSSELNVNALELDDSALYLCAFQGGRTEPQHFGDGTRLSIL.

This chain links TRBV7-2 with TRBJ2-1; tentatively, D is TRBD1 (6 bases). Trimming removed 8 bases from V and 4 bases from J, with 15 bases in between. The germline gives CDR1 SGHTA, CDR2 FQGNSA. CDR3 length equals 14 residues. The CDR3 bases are TGTGCCAGCTTACTGGGGGCAATTTACAATGAGCAGTTCTTC. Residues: CASLLGAIYNEQFF.

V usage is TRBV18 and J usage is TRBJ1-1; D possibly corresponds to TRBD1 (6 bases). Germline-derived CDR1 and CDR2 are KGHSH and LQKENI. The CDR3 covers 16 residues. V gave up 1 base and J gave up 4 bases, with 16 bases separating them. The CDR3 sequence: CASSPLGAGGGTEAFF. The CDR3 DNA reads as TGTGCCAGCTCACCACTGGGGGCTGGCGGTGGCACTGAAGCTTTCTTT.

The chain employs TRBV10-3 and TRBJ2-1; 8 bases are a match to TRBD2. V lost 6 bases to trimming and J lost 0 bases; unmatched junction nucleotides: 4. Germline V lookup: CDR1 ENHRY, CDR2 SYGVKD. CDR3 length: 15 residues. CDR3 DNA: TGTGCCATCAGGGGAGCGGGAGTCTCCTACAATGAGCAGTTCTTC. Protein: CAIRGAGVSYNEQFF.

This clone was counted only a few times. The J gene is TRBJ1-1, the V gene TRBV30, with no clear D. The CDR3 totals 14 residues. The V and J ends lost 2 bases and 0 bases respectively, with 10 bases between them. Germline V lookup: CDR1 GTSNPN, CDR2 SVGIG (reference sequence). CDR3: CAWSPGDMNTEAFF. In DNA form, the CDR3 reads TGTGCCTGGAGTCCCGGCGATATGAACACTGAAGCTTTCTTT.

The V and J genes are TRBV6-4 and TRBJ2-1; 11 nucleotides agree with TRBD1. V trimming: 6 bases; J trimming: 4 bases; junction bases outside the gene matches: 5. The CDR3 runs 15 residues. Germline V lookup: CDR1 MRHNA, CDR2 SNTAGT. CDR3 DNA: TGTGCCAGCAGCCAAGGACAGGGGGCGTACAATGAGCAGTTCTTC. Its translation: CASSQGQGAYNEQFF.

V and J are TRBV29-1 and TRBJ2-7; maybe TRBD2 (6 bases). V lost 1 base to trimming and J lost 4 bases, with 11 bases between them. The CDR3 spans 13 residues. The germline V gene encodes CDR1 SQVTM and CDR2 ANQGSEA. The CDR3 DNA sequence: TGCAGCGTTGAAGCGGAGGGGAGATACGAGCAGTACTTC. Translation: CSVEAEGRYEQYF.

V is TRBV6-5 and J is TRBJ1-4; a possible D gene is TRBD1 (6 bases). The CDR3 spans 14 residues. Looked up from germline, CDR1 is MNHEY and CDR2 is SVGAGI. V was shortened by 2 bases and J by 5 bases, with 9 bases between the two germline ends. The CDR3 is CASSYQGFNEKLFF. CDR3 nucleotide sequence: TGTGCCAGCAGTTACCAGGGGTTCAATGAAAAACTGTTTTTT.

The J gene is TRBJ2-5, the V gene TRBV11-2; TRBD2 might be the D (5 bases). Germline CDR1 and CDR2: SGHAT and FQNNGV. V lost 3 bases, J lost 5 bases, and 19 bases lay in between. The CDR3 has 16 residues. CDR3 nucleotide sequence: TGTGCCAGCAGCTTCTCAACGGGATTTCTCGGTGAGACCCAGTACTTC. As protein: CASSFSTGFLGETQYF.

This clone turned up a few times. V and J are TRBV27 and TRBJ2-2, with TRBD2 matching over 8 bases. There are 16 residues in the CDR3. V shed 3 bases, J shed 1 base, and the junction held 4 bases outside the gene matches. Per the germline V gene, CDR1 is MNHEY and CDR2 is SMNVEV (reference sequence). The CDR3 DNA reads TGTGCCAGCAGTTTTCTAAGCGGGGGGAACACCGGGGAGCTGTTTTTT. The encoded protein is CASSFLSGGNTGELFF.

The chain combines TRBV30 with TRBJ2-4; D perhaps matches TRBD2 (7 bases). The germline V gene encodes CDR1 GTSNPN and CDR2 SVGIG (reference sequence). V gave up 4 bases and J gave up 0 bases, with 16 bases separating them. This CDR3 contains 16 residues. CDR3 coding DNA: TGTGCCTGGACCGCAAGGGGGGGGCTAGCCAAAAACATTCAGTACTTC. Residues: CAWTARGGLAKNIQYF.

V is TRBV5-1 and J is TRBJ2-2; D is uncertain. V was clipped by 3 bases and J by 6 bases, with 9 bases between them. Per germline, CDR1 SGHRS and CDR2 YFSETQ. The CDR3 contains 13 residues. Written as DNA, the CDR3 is TGCGCCAGCAGCTCCAACTCGGCCGGGGAGCTGTTTTTT. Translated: CASSSNSAGELFF.

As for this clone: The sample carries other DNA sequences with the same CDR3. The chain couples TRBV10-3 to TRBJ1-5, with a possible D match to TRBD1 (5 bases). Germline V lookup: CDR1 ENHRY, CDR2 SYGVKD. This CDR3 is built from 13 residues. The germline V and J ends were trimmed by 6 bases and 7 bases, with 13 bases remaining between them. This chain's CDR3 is CAISDRQRQPQHF. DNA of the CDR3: TGTGCCATCAGCGACAGACAGAGGCAGCCCCAGCATTTT.

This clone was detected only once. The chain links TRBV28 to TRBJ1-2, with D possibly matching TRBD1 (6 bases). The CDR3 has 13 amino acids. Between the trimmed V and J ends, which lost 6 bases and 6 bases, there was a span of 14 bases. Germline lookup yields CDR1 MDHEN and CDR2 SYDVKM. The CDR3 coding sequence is TGTGCCAGCAGCGACAGGTCAGTCGATGGCTACACCTTC. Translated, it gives CASSDRSVDGYTF.

CDR3 in amino acids: CASSRGTGTTDTQYF. The CDR3 nucleotides read TGTGCCAGTAGTAGGGGGACAGGTACCACAGATACGCAGTATTTT. This sequence joins TRBV19 and TRBJ2-3; 8 bases fit TRBD1. The CDR3 is 15 residues long. Germline CDR1 reads LNHDA; CDR2 reads SQIVND (reference sequence). V trimming: 4 bases; J trimming: 2 bases; junction bases outside the gene matches: 5.

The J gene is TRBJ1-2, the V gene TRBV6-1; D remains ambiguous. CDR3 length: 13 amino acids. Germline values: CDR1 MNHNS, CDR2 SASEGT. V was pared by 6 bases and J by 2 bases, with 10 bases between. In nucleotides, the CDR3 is TGTGCCAGCAGATCCGACCGGAACTATGGCTACACCTTC. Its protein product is CASRSDRNYGYTF.

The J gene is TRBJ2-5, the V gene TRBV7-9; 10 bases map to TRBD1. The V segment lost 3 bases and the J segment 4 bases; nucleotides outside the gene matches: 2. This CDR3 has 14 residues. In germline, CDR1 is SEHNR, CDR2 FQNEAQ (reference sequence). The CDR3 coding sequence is TGTGCCAGCAGCTTCGACAGGGGGCGAGAGACCCAGTACTTC. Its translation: CASSFDRGRETQYF.

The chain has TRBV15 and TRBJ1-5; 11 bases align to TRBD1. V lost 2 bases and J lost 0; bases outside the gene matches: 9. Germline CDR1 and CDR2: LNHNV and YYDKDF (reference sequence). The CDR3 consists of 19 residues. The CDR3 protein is CATSRNSGQGVDSNQPQHF. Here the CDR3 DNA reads TGTGCCACCAGCAGAAACTCGGGACAGGGGGTAGATAGCAATCAGCCCCAGCATTTT.